The text below deals with one TCR beta chain. Its antigen is as yet unknown. Data came from immunoSEQ multiplex PCR; TCRdb stores just in-frame clones and leaves some out. Of 85,000 to 95,000 clones in the sample, 85% to 90% were seen once. The CDR3 extends over 14 amino acids. Per the germline V gene, CDR1 is MGHRA and CDR2 is YSYEKL. V shed 3 bases and J 5 bases; nucleotides not matched to a gene: 1. The source of the sample is a study of OX40 agonist ivuxolimab in advanced cancers. Study background: Patients were roughly 83% male with ages roughly 20 to 90, mean about 60. It was permissible to have had prior anti-PD-1, anti-PD-L1 or anti-CTLA-4 therapy, and over 35% had some.

Overall study results and limits: Both blood CD4+ and CD8+ T cells showed clonal growth by week 6 at 0.1 to 3.0 mg/kg.

The chain is built from TRBV4-1 and TRBJ2-5; 12 nucleotides match TRBD2. The receptor was derived from an adult with an advanced solid tumor such as melanoma, head and neck, liver or kidney cancer. This material consisted of CD4+ or CD8+ T cells sorted from blood, taken in a trial of the OX40 agonist ivuxolimab. The CDR3 reads CASSHGLAGETQYF. The CDR3 DNA reads as TGCGCCAGCAGCCATGGACTAGCGGGGGAGACCCAGTACTTC.